This T cell receptor beta chain is drawn from a study of blood T cells in healthy people across ages (dated by TCRdb to 2013 to 2016). As for the study more broadly: In model experiments, template switching captured about one uniquely barcoded TCR beta cDNA molecule for every two T cells. Age-related changes in TCR beta repertoire diversity were measured in the study by deep sequencing normalized with unique cDNA molecular identifiers. Donors were grouped into four age groups: young (average roughly 17 years), middle-aged (around 39), aged (around 66) and long-lived (approximately 78). To avoid experimental bias, donors of different ages were distributed randomly across sequencing lanes. For two donors (one aged 18 to 29 and one aged 80 or older), the study analyzed two additional independent replicas of 1 million unique cDNA reads from the same blood draw. Overall study results and their limits: Estimates of total diversity based on one million sequenced T cells were considered lower bounds and underestimates. The percentage of naive T cells measured by flow cytometry correlated strongly with observed TCR beta diversity. Since profiling was done on bulk unsorted PBMCs, naive and antigen-experienced compartments could not be conclusively compared. Observed TCR beta diversity per million T cells fell roughly linearly with age, and a significant reduction was already apparent by age about 43. The long-lived group showed more naive CD4+ T cells, fewer expanded clones and increased TCR diversity than the aged group, suggesting age selection. Because the CMV infection status of the donors was unknown, age-related changes in expanded clonotypes may potentially have been confounded.

The donors were about 40 Caucasian individuals from Russia, aged roughly 6 to 100 years, who were systemically healthy. Each donor gave about 10 milliliters of peripheral blood, drawn into EDTA-treated Vacutainer tubes. Ficoll-Paque density-gradient centrifugation was used to isolate PBMCs, with at least 6.5 million obtained per sample. Trizol reagent was used to extract total RNA from the PBMCs, yielding at least 5 micrograms per sample. Naive CD45RAhigh/CD27high T cell percentages were measured by flow cytometry on a PBMC aliquot from every donor. V and J are trimmed by 3 bases and 11 bases, and the gene matches miss 6 bases of the junction. Spanning cysteine to phenylalanine, the CDR3 consists of 12 amino acids. Of all the DNA, just the CDR3 is kept, 36 bases in frame from base 1. The library came from 5' RACE. The sequencer listed for this sample is Illumina HiSeq 2500. A second PCR of about 6 to 11 cycles was run with a J-beta primer mix and a sample-barcoded 5' primer. Each TCR beta cDNA molecule received a unique molecular identifier from a template-switch 5' adaptor carrying 12 random nucleotides. Each sample yielded at least 3 million CDR3-containing paired-end reads. The Mint cDNA synthesis kit, primed by a TRBC-specific oligonucleotide, was used to synthesize first-strand cDNA from all RNA. All cDNA was treated with uracil-DNA glycosylase and then went through a first 18-cycle PCR with the universal primers M1SS and BC2_uni_R. For the original study's pipeline: For normalization, 1 million high-quality reads, each with a distinct molecular identifier, were randomly selected from each sample. Instead of being binned into consensus sequences, reads with shared molecular identifiers were discarded. MiTCR, set to a Q25 quality threshold and the strictest error-elimination algorithm, was used for CDR3 identification, clonotype clustering and error correction. Lower-bound total TCR beta diversity was estimated with a nonparametric unseen species model using Euler transformation. TCRdb's own reprocessing of the public reads used fastp at Q25 and MiXCR and kept productive beta chains. CDR3 protein sequences are deduplicated, and each keeps its most common genes and DNA. V and J calls and clone size were set by TCRdb, not the authors. For this sample there are about 1.5 million distinct CDR3 sequences; less than 45% appear just once. Roughly 3.7% of the sample goes to the ten largest clones.

Only one count was recorded for this clonotype. No cognate antigen has been identified for it. No clone much larger than this one lies a single base away; base qualities are absent. The chain couples TRBV12-3 or TRBV12-4 to TRBJ2-5, and TRBD2 matches 7 of the central bases. This clonotype originated in a woman aged 18 to 35 in good health. Specimen: blood. The DNA reads TGTGCCAGCAGTTTCGCGGGGGTGAAGCAGTACTTC. The encoded protein is CASSFAGVKQYF.